The 9 T cell receptor beta chains given below trace back to one sample, sequenced in a study of T cell responses to AZD1222 COVID-19 vaccine. The assay was immunoSEQ multiplex PCR, and TCRdb's table has in-frame clones only and misses some. The table shows over 110,000 clones, with approximately 90% occurring only once. The sequencing used peripheral blood, collected on day 0 of AZD1222 vaccination. The receptor source for this set is an adult in good health.

The chain couples TRBV5-1 to TRBJ2-2; D might be TRBD1 or TRBD2, each matching 6 bases. Germline V gives CDR1 SGHRS, CDR2 YFSETQ. The CDR3 is made up of 14 amino acids. Trimming took off 2 bases at V and 5 bases at J, with 10 bases between the two ends. CDR3 amino acids: CASSFGGRTGELFF. In nucleotides, the CDR3 is TGCGCCAGCAGCTTTGGGGGGCGGACCGGGGAGCTGTTTTTT.

This rearrangement joins TRBV28 to TRBJ1-5; 8 nucleotides agree with TRBD1. Losses at the gene ends were 1 base for V and 4 bases for J; bases not matched to a gene: 6. The CDR3 loop spans 16 amino acids. Germline V gene data show CDR1 as MDHEN and CDR2 as SYDVKM. The CDR3 nucleotides read TGTGCCAGCAGTTTATTAATAGGGACAGGTAATCAGCCCCAGCATTTT. The encoded protein is CASSLLIGTGNQPQHF.

This chain connects TRBV5-3 to TRBJ2-7; 10 bases agree with TRBD2. TRBV5-3 falls under the ORF class, with uncertain function. V shed 2 bases, J shed 1 base, and the junction held 3 bases outside the gene matches. This CDR3 spans 15 amino acids. CDR3 in DNA: TGTGCCAGAAGCTTAGGACTAGCGGTATCCTACGAGCAGTACTTC. Translation: CARSLGLAVSYEQYF.

The chain is built from TRBV30 and TRBJ1-1, with 7 bases matching TRBD1. Germline V gene data show CDR1 as GTSNPN and CDR2 as SVGIG (reference sequence). The ends lost 5 bases at V and 1 base at J; junction bases unmatched: 4. This CDR3 region has 13 residues. In nucleotides, the CDR3 is TGTGCCTGGCGGGACAGAGGGAACACTGAAGCTTTCTTT. Protein product: CAWRDRGNTEAFF.

This rearrangement joins TRBV12-3 or TRBV12-4 to TRBJ1-2, with D unclear. Trimming took off 3 bases at V and 10 bases at J, with 12 bases between the two ends. This CDR3 is built from 12 residues. The CDR3 protein is CASSLSNRFYTF. The CDR3 DNA reads TGTGCCAGCAGTTTGAGTAATCGGTTCTACACCTTC.

The chain uses TRBV10-3 and TRBJ2-1; 10 bases are a match to TRBD2. Unmatched junction bases numbered 8, after V lost 3 bases and J lost 0 bases. The V gene's germline CDR1 is ENHRY and CDR2 SYGVKD. This CDR3 is 18 amino acids long. The CDR3 DNA reads TGTGCCATCAGTGACCCTACTAGCGGGATTAGCTCCTACAATGAGCAGTTCTTC. It is translated as CAISDPTSGISSYNEQFF.

This chain links TRBV6-4 with TRBJ1-5; weak D call: TRBD1 (6 bases). The CDR3 is 16 residues long. V lost 7 bases and J 7 bases, leaving 23 bases between the germline ends. The germline V gene has CDR1 MRHNA and CDR2 SNTAGT. The CDR3 sequence: CASTGGTPRGAQPQHF. The CDR3 DNA follows: TGTGCCAGCACCGGCGGGACCCCCAGGGGCGCGCAGCCCCAGCATTTT.

The V gene is TRBV27, the J gene TRBJ2-1, with 11 bases lining up with TRBD2. Germline V gives CDR1 MNHEY, CDR2 SMNVEV (reference sequence). J was trimmed by 7 bases and V by 7 bases; bases with no gene match: 18. This CDR3 is built from 18 residues. The CDR3 loop reads CASNRVSGRAWALNEQFF. DNA of the CDR3: TGTGCCAGCAACAGGGTTAGCGGGAGGGCCTGGGCATTGAATGAGCAGTTCTTC.

V gene TRBV3-1 (or the pseudogene TRBV3-2) combines with J gene TRBJ2-4; D possibly matches TRBD1 or TRBD2 (6 bases each). Between the trimmed V and J ends, which lost 5 bases and 7 bases, there was a span of 18 bases. From germline, CDR1 is LGHDT and CDR2 YNNKEL (reference sequence). The CDR3 is 15 amino acids. CDR3 in DNA: TGTGCCAGCAGCGGAACCCAGGGGAGGTTGAACATTCAGTACTTC. It encodes CASSGTQGRLNIQYF.